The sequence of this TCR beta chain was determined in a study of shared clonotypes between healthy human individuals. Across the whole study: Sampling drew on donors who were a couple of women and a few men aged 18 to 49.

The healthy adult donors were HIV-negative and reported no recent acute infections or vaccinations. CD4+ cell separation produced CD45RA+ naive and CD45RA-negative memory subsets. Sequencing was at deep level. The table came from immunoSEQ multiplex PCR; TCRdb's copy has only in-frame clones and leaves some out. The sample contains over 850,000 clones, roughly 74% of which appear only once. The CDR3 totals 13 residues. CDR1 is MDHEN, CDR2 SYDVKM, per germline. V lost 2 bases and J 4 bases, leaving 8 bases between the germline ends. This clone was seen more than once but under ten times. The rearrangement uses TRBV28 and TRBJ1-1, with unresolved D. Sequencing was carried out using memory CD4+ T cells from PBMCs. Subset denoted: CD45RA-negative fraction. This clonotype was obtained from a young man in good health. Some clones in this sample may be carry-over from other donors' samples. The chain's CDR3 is CASSLGWFTEAFF. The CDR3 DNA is TGTGCCAGCAGTTTAGGGTGGTTCACTGAAGCTTTCTTT.